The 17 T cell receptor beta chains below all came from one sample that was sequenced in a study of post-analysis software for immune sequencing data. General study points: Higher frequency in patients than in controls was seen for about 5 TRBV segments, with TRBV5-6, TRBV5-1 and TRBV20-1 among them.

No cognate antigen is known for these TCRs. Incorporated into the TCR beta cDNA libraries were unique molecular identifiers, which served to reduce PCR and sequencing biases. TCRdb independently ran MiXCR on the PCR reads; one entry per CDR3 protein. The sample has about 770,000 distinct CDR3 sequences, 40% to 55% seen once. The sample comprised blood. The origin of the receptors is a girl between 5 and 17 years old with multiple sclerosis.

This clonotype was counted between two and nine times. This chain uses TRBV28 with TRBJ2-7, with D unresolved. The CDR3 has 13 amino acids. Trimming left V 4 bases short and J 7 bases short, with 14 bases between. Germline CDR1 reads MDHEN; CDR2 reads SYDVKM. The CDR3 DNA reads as TGTGCCAGCAGTTCTGGGCGCTTGGGGGAGCAGTACTTC. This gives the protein CASSSGRLGEQYF.

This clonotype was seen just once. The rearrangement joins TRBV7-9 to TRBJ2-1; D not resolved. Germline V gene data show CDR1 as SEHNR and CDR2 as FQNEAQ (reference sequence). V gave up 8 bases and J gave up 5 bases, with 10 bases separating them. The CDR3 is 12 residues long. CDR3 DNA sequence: TGTGCCAGCGCTCCTGGAGACAATGAGCAGTTCTTC. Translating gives CASAPGDNEQFF.

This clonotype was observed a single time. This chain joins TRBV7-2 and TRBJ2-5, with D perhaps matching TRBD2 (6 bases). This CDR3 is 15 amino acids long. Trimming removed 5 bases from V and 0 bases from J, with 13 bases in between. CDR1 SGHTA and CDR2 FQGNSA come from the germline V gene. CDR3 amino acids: CASSQEGKYQETQYF. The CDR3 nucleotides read TGTGCCAGCAGCCAGGAGGGAAAGTACCAAGAGACCCAGTACTTC.

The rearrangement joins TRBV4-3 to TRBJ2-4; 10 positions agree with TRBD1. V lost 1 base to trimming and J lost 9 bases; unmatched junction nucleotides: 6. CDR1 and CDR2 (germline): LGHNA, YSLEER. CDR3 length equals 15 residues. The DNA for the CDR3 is TGCGCCAGCAGCCAAGGCGGGACAGGGGATGGCATTCAGTACTTC. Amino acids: CASSQGGTGDGIQYF.

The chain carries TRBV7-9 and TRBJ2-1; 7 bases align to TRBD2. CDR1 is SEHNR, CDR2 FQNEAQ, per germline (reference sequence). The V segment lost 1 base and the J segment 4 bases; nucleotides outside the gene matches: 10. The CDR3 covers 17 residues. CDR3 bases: TGTGCCAGCAGCTTAGGCGGGCTATCGGGGGGTTACAATGAGCAGTTCTTC. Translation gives CASSLGGLSGGYNEQFF.

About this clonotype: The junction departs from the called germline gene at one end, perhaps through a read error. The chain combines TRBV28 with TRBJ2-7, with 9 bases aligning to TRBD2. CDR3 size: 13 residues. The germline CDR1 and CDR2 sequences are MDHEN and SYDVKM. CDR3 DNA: TGTGTCAGCAGCGGCGGGAGGGCCGACGAGCAGTACTTC. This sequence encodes CVSSGGRADEQYF.

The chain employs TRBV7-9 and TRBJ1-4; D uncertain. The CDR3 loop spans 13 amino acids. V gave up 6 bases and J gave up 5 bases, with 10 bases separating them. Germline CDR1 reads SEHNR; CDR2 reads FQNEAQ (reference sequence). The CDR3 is CASSWGGNEKLFF. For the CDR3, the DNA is TGTGCCAGCAGTTGGGGAGGGAATGAAAAACTGTTTTTT.

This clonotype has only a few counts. DNA for the CDR3: TGTGCCAGCAGCCCAACCTGGACAGGGGAAATTTACGAGCAGTACTTC. Amino acids: CASSPTWTGEIYEQYF. The rearrangement uses TRBV7-9 and TRBJ2-4; 9 nucleotides line up with TRBD1. The DNA end favors TRBJ2-7, so the J call may be wrong. The germline V gene has CDR1 SEHNR and CDR2 FQNEAQ (reference sequence). The CDR3 runs 16 residues.

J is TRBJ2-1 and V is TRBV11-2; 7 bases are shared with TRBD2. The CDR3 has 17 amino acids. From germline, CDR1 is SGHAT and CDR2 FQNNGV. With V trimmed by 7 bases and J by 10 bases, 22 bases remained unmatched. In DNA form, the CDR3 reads TGTGCCAGCAACTGGCTTCTAACGGGAGGCCCCCCCCTCGAGCAGTTCTTC. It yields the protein CASNWLLTGGPPLEQFF.

As DNA, the CDR3 is TGTGCCTGGAGTGTAGGTCGGGAAAATTCACCCCTCCACTTT. Residues: CAWSVGRENSPLHF. The rearrangement joins TRBV30 to TRBJ1-6, with D unclear. The V end lost 0 bases, the J end lost 7 bases, and 10 bases lay between the germline ends. This CDR3 contains 14 residues. The V gene's germline CDR1 is GTSNPN and CDR2 SVGIG (reference sequence).

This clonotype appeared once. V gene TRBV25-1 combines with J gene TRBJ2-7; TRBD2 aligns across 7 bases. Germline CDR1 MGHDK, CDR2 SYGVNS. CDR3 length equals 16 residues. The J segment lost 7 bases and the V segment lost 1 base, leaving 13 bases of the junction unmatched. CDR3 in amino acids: CASSELGRAGGNEQYF. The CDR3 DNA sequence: TGTGCCAGCAGTGAATTGGGGAGGGCCGGAGGCAATGAGCAGTACTTC.

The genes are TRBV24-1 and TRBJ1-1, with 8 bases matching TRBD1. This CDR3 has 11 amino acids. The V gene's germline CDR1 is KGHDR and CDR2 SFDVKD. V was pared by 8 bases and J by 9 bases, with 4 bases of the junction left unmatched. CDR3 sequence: CATTNRGKAFF. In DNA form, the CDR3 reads TGTGCCACCACAAACAGGGGGAAAGCTTTCTTT.

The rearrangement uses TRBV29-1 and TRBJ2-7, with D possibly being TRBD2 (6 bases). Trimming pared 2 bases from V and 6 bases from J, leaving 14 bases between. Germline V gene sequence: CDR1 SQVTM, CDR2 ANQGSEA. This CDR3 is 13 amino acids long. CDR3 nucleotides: TGCAGCGTTGAAAGGGCGGGAAACTCCGAGCAGTACTTC. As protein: CSVERAGNSEQYF.

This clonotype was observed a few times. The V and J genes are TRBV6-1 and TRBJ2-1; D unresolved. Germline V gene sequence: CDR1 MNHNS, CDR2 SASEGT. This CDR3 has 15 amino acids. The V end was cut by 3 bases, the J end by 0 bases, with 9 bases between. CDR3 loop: CASSEGWSSYNEQFF. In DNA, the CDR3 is TGTGCCAGCAGTGAGGGATGGAGCTCCTACAATGAGCAGTTCTTC.

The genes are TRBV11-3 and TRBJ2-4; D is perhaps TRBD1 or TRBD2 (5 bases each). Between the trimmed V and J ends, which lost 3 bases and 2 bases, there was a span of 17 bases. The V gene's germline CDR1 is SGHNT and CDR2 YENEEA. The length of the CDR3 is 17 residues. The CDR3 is CASSLGDGRASKNIQYF. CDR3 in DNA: TGTGCCAGCAGCTTGGGGGACGGACGCGCGTCCAAAAACATTCAGTACTTC.

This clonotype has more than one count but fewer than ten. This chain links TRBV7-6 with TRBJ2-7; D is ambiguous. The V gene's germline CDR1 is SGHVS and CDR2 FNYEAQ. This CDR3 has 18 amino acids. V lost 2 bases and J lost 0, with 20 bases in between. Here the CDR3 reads CASSLLPYKWNGSYEQYF. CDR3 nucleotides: TGTGCCAGCAGCTTATTGCCCTACAAGTGGAATGGCTCCTACGAGCAGTACTTC.

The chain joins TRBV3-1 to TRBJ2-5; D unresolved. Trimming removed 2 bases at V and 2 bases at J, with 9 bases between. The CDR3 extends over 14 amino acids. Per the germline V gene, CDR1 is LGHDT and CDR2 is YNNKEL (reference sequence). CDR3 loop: CASSQNPGQETQYF. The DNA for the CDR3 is TGTGCCAGCAGCCAAAATCCCGGACAAGAGACCCAGTACTTC.